The clone carrying this T cell receptor beta chain was recorded only once. Antigen specificity is unknown. The source of the sample is a study of human thymus T cells. Assay used: immunoSEQ multiplex PCR; TCRdb lists only in-frame clones, some missing. The data show some 57,000 clones, approximately 93% seen once. During surgery, about 0.45-1 mL peripheral blood was drawn from four of eight donors. Trimming left V 1 base short and J 7 bases short, with 2 bases between. From germline, CDR1 is SEHNR and CDR2 FQNEAQ (reference sequence). This CDR3 is 11 amino acids long. Whole-study results and caveats: V and J genes seemed to be used with bias in thymic and blood repertoires.

This chain links TRBV7-9 with TRBJ2-4; D ambiguous. Sequencing was performed on blood. The clonotype comes from a boy under two years old with a congenital heart defect but otherwise immunologically healthy. The chain's CDR3 is CASSLGNIQYF. For the CDR3, the DNA is TGTGCCAGCAGCTTAGGGAACATTCAGTACTTC.